Below, 8 T cell receptor beta chains from the same sample are listed, as sequenced in a study of breast tumors, draining lymph nodes, adjacent tissues. Samples came from axillary lymph nodes draining the breast cancer. One entry per CDR3 protein, called by TCRdb with MiXCR from the multiplex PCR reads. The repertoire includes about 200,000 distinct CDR3 sequences, less than 45% of them detected once, and under 4.5% sits in the top ten. The sample comprised axillary lymph node tissue. The receptors originated from a female donor with breast cancer. Some clones in this sample may be carry-over from other donors' samples.

The chain recombines TRBV7-2 with TRBJ2-6; 8 bases line up with TRBD2. CDR1 is SGHTA and CDR2 is FQGNSA in the germline V gene. V lost 5 bases to trimming and J lost 0 bases; unmatched junction nucleotides: 12. The CDR3 is 19 amino acids. This CDR3 is CASSPTGGVGDSGANVLTF. The DNA of the CDR3 is TGTGCCAGCAGCCCCACGGGGGGGGTGGGGGACTCTGGGGCCAACGTCCTGACTTTC.

V and J are TRBV27 and TRBJ2-7; TRBD1 matches 8 bases. CDR1 MNHEY and CDR2 SMNVEV come from the germline V gene (reference sequence). V shed 0 bases and J 5 bases; nucleotides not matched to a gene: 6. This CDR3 has 15 residues. The CDR3 DNA sequence: TGTGCCAGCAGTTTATCGACAGGGGATGGGAACGAGCAGTACTTC. Translating it yields CASSLSTGDGNEQYF.

This clonotype was recorded a few times. The CDR3 DNA follows: TGCAGTGCTAGACGGGGGACTCTGAACACTGAAGCTTTCTTT. Its translation: CSARRGTLNTEAFF. The rearrangement joins TRBV20-1 to TRBJ1-1; a weak D match, TRBD1 (5 bases). The CDR3 consists of 14 residues. Trimming removed 2 bases at V and 0 bases at J, with 10 bases between. In germline, CDR1 is DFQATT, CDR2 SNEGSKA (reference sequence).

This clonotype was seen a handful of times. The CDR3 coding sequence is TGTGCCAGCAGTGTAAGCGGGTTTCGAAATTCACCCCTCCACTTT. Protein sequence: CASSVSGFRNSPLHF. V gene TRBV28 combines with J gene TRBJ1-6; D call uncertain. This CDR3 region has 15 residues. Trimming cost V 5 bases and J 7 bases, with 15 bases left between them. CDR1 and CDR2 (germline): MDHEN, SYDVKM.

This chain uses TRBV5-8 with TRBJ2-1, with TRBD1 as a possible D gene (7 bases). The CDR3 covers 15 residues. In germline, CDR1 is SGHTS, CDR2 YDEGEE. The V gene lost 4 bases and the J gene lost 3 bases, with 14 bases spanning the gap. DNA of the CDR3: TGTGCCAGCAGCGCGATCAGGGGGGTCTACAATGAGCAGTTCTTC. This gives the protein CASSAIRGVYNEQFF.

The sample holds a few counts of this clonotype. It may be a read error: a sequence one base away is much more abundant. The rearrangement links TRBV9 to TRBJ1-2, with D possibly matching TRBD1 (5 bases). The CDR3 contains 15 residues. Per germline, CDR1 SGDLS and CDR2 YYNGEE. The CDR3 loop reads CASSVGIRGGIGSTF. Written as DNA, the CDR3 is TGTGCCAGCAGCGTAGGGATCCGGGGGGGGATAGGCTCCACCTTC.

This clonotype occurred many times. J is TRBJ2-7 and V is TRBV7-9; 9 positions match TRBD2. J gave up 2 bases and V 5 bases, and 7 bases lay outside the gene matches. This CDR3 is built from 15 residues. Germline loops: CDR1 SEHNR, CDR2 FQNEAQ (reference sequence). This chain's CDR3 is CASSPPTSGTYEQYF. Written as DNA, the CDR3 is TGTGCCAGCAGCCCCCCGACTAGCGGCACCTACGAGCAGTACTTC.

The table lists this clonotype with many counts. The gene calls are TRBV3-2 and TRBJ1-3; the DNA was not used to check the table's D call, TRBD1. TRBV3-2 is a known pseudogene. This CDR3 is 18 amino acids long. The CDR3 is CASSQGRDRLSSGNTIYF. The CDR3 nucleotides are TGTGCCAGCAGCCAAGGCCGGGACAGGTTAAGCTCTGGAAACACCATATATTTT.